The present T cell receptor beta chain was sequenced within a study of radiotherapy plus CTLA-4 blockade in lung cancer. About the study: Patients showed objective responses in roughly 19% of cases and disease control in under 40%. General study findings and limits: The study found tumor-derived TCR clones expanded in blood after radiotherapy plus ipilimumab.

Measured with immunoSEQ multiplex PCR; TCRdb has only the in-frame clones, and not every one. The sample has about 90,000 clones, around 72% seen once. Turning to this clone: Its antigen is not identified.

Germline-derived CDR1 and CDR2 are MNHNS and SASEGT. The CDR3 sequence is 14 residues long. V was clipped by 8 bases and J by 0 bases, with 14 bases between them. CTLA-4 blockade using ipilimumab, together with focal radiation, was received by patients with chemo-refractory metastatic non-small-cell lung cancer. The receptor was derived from a human donor with non-small cell lung cancer that progressed on radiotherapy plus ipilimumab. This rearrangement joins TRBV6-1 to TRBJ2-7, with D maybe TRBD1 (6 bases). This sample comprised peripheral blood, obtained from a patient treated with radiotherapy plus ipilimumab. This CDR3 is CASGGPGRSYEQYF. DNA for the CDR3: TGTGCCAGCGGGGGCCCCGGCCGCTCCTACGAGCAGTACTTC.